This T cell receptor (beta chain) was identified during a study of CD8 T cells in Susac syndrome. RNA was extracted with the RNeasy kit, and a quantity of roughly 0.5 to 1 ug was reverse transcribed using random hexamers. TCRdb re-called the immunoSEQ multiplex PCR reads through MiXCR, storing one row per CDR3 protein. Among about 150,000 distinct CDR3 sequences listed, roughly 95% were seen once. V gave up 10 bases and J gave up 2 bases; unmatched junction bases: 5. This CDR3 spans 14 amino acids. Germline CDR1 ENHRY, CDR2 SYGVKD. The sequenced target, TCR beta, came from blood CD8+ and CD4+ T cells. TEMRA cells were enriched by FACS, and CD4+ and CD8+ T cells were negatively isolated.

This TCR was sampled from a human donor with multiple sclerosis. The J gene is TRBJ2-3, the V gene TRBV10-3; 11 nucleotides match TRBD2. Sequenced input: CD8+ T cells from PBMCs. CDR3: CASGTSGPTDTQYF. The CDR3 nucleotides are TGTGCCAGCGGGACTAGCGGACCCACAGATACGCAGTATTTT.